The TCR beta chain described here comes from a study of CD8 T cells in ankylosing spondylitis. Study conclusions and caveats: The authors found the disease-linked clones to be CD8+ and relatively rare in peripheral blood. Reported data indicate significant enrichment of disease-linked clones within matched ankylosing spondylitis synovial fluid.

TCRdb reprocessed the 5' RACE reads with MiXCR, giving one entry per CDR3 protein. The sample includes tens of thousands of distinct CDR3 sequences, roughly 6.8% of them seen just once. Many counts were recorded for this clonotype. Its antigen is not identified. The specimen sequenced was blood, either unsorted or a sorted T cell fraction (not recorded which). The clonotype was recovered from a male donor with ankylosing spondylitis or in good health (not recorded which).

CDR3 nucleotides: TGCAGTGCCCCAACTAGCGGGAGCCTAGAGACCCAGTACTTC. Translation: CSAPTSGSLETQYF. The chain has TRBV20-1 and TRBJ2-5, with 11 positions matching TRBD2. Trimming removed 6 bases from V and 4 bases from J; junction bases left unmatched: 7. The CDR3 runs 14 residues. Per the germline V gene, CDR1 is DFQATT and CDR2 is SNEGSKA (reference sequence).